The rows below give T cell receptor beta chains drawn from one sample of a study of blood T cell repertoires in COVID-19. Method: immunoSEQ multiplex PCR; TCRdb's copy keeps in-frame clones and lacks some. The sample holds about 90,000 clones, about nine tenths seen once. Sequenced material: peripheral blood. The receptors here all came from a male donor with acute or convalescent COVID-19. Both conserved end residues are part of each CDR3. Fields, in order: J gene, V gene, D gene, clone size, CDR3 protein, CDR3 DNA. A D gene is named only where the DNA matches it firmly. Size tells how often a clone was seen (once, few, many) or the class of an expanded clone, and some rows leave it out.

TRBJ1-3 TRBV19 . once CASSPGLENTIYF TGTGCCAGTAGTCCCGGTCTTGAAAACACCATATATTTT
TRBJ1-1 TRBV19 . . CASSIDSLNTEAFF TGTGCCAGTAGTATCGACAGTTTGAACACTGAAGCTTTCTTT
TRBJ2-6 TRBV2 . once CASSEELAIPGANVLTF TGTGCCAGCAGTGAGGAGTTGGCTATCCCTGGGGCCAACGTCCTGACTTTC
TRBJ2-5 TRBV19 . . CASSPRQARETQYF TGTGCCAGTAGTCCTCGACAGGCCCGGGAGACCCAGTACTTC
TRBJ2-3 TRBV6-4 TRBD2 . CARTRGVGLAGVGADTQYF TGTGCCAGGACTCGGGGTGTTGGACTAGCGGGGGTTGGGGCAGATACGCAGTATTTT
TRBJ2-2 TRBV30 TRBD2 . CAQQRGGTGELFF TGTGCCCAACAGCGGGGGGGAACCGGGGAGCTGTTTTTT
TRBJ2-2 TRBV6-1 . . CASSFQGNTGELFF TGTGCCAGCAGTTTTCAGGGGAACACCGGGGAGCTGTTTTTT
TRBJ2-5 TRBV6-1 . . CASSDREAETQYF TGTGCCAGCAGTGACAGGGAGGCGGAGACCCAGTACTTC
TRBJ1-5 TRBV6-5 . . CASRDTWSNQPQHF TGTGCCAGCAGGGACACCTGGAGCAATCAGCCCCAGCATTTT
TRBJ1-1 TRBV14 TRBD1 . CASSQGGTGRSFF TGTGCCAGCAGCCAAGGAGGGACAGGGCGATCTTTCTTT
TRBJ2-7 TRBV10-3 TRBD1 . CAISDLGQGDEQYF TGTGCCATCAGTGACCTGGGACAGGGAGACGAGCAGTACTTC
TRBJ1-2 TRBV29-1 . . CSVEPHLGATNYGYTF TGCAGCGTTGAACCCCACCTGGGGGCCACTAACTATGGCTACACCTTC
TRBJ2-5 TRBV18 . . CASSPREGVGETQYF TGTGCCAGCTCACCCCGCGAGGGGGTCGGGGAGACCCAGTACTTC
TRBJ1-2 TRBV12-3/TRBV12-4 . . CASSFDSNYGYTF TGTGCCAGCAGTTTCGACAGTAACTATGGCTACACCTTC
TRBJ1-2 TRBV9 TRBD1 . CASSVGDRVGYTF TGTGCCAGCAGCGTAGGGGACAGGGTTGGCTACACCTTC
TRBJ2-2 TRBV18 TRBD1 . CASSPTGQGIGGELFF TGTGCCAGCTCACCAACGGGACAGGGAATCGGCGGGGAGCTGTTTTTT
TRBJ2-5 TRBV5-4 TRBD2 . CASSFSAGDPGTQYF TGTGCCAGCAGCTTCTCCGCGGGGGATCCTGGGACCCAGTACTTC
TRBJ1-6 TRBV19 TRBD1 . CASKSGGAVRYNSPLHF TGTGCCAGTAAATCAGGGGGCGCGGTGCGGTATAATTCACCCCTCCACTTT
TRBJ1-2 TRBV4-2 . few CASSQDLETAYGYTF TGTGCCAGCAGCCAAGATCTGGAGACAGCCTATGGCTACACCTTC
TRBJ2-1 TRBV4-2 TRBD1 . CASSRRTGAPNEQFF TGTGCCAGCAGCCGCCGGACAGGGGCCCCCAATGAGCAGTTCTTC